The 11 T cell receptor beta chains listed next were all sequenced from one sample in a study of blood T cell repertoires in COVID-19. Libraries were prepared by immunoSEQ multiplex PCR; TCRdb keeps only in-frame clonotypes and omits some of them. The sample yields around 200,000 clones, roughly 86% seen once. Sequencing input: PBMCs or T cells enriched from blood (not recorded which). The receptors shown here come from a man aged 40-49 years with acute COVID-19.

This clone was observed a handful of times. This rearrangement joins TRBV11-2 to TRBJ2-3, with TRBD2 as a possible D gene (6 bases). Trimming left V 0 bases short and J 3 bases short, with 10 bases between. Germline CDR1 reads SGHAT; CDR2 reads FQNNGV. The CDR3 is 15 amino acids. CDR3 protein: CASSLDRGGTDTQYF. The CDR3 region has the DNA TGTGCCAGCAGCTTAGATCGAGGAGGGACAGATACGCAGTATTTT. Full variable domain (remainder filled in from reference TRBV11-2 and TRBJ2-3): EAGVAQSPRYKIIEKRQSVAFWCNPISGHATLYWYQQILGQGPKLLIQFQNNGVVDDSQLPKDRFSAERLKGVDSTLKIQPAKLEDSAVYLCASSLDRGGTDTQYFGPGTRLTVL.

The chain uses TRBV28 and TRBJ1-5; D unclear. Germline V CDR1 and CDR2: MDHEN, SYDVKM. Trimming removed 6 bases at V and 7 bases at J, with 16 bases between. This CDR3 spans 14 amino acids. CDR3 sequence (DNA): TGTGCCAGCAGGGTCGAAGCGGCCCACCAGCCCCAGCATTTT. This codes for CASRVEAAHQPQHF. The full variable domain, with the rest looked up from reference TRBV28 and TRBJ1-5, is DVKVTQSSRYLVKRTGEKVFLECVQDMDHENMFWYRQDPGLGLRLIYFSYDVKMKEKGDIPEGYSVSREKKERFSLILESASTNQTSMYLCASRVEAAHQPQHFGDGTRLSIL.

This clone was seen a handful of times. This rearrangement joins TRBV2 to TRBJ2-3; the match to TRBD1 covers 8 bases. This CDR3 contains 15 residues. Germline V gene sequence: CDR1 SNHLY, CDR2 FYNNEI. Losses at the gene ends were 4 bases for V and 3 bases for J; bases not matched to a gene: 6. CDR3: CASSVQGAGTDTQYF. DNA of the CDR3: TGTGCCAGCAGTGTCCAGGGGGCAGGTACAGATACGCAGTATTTT.

V usage is TRBV30 and J usage is TRBJ2-3; D unresolved. CDR1 and CDR2 from the germline V gene are GTSNPN and SVGIG (reference sequence). Deletions cut 7 bases from V and 0 bases from J, with 11 bases between. The CDR3 length is 13 residues. The CDR3 region is CASLERSTDTQYF. CDR3 sequence (DNA): TGTGCCTCCCTCGAGCGTAGCACAGATACGCAGTATTTT.

The genes are TRBV20-1 and TRBJ2-7, with D unclear. Germline V gene lookup returns CDR1 DFQATT and CDR2 SNEGSKA (reference sequence). This CDR3 is 14 amino acids long. V was trimmed by 3 bases and J by 0 bases, leaving 12 bases between them. The CDR3 is CSASFRRNSYEQYF. The CDR3, as DNA: TGCAGTGCTAGTTTTCGGCGGAACTCCTACGAGCAGTACTTC.

This chain links TRBV3-1 (or the pseudogene TRBV3-2) with TRBJ1-5; possible D gene TRBD1, 5 bases. The CDR3 covers 13 residues. V gave up 4 bases and J gave up 5 bases, with 9 bases separating them. CDR1 is LGHDT, CDR2 YNNKEL, per germline (reference sequence). CDR3: CASSRGEDQPQHF. The CDR3 coding sequence is TGTGCCAGCAGCCGGGGGGAAGATCAGCCCCAGCATTTT.

The chain uses TRBV5-6 and TRBJ2-1; no reliable D call. Trimming shortened V by 0 bases and J by 2 bases, and 9 bases separated the two germline ends. CDR1 and CDR2 (germline): SGHDT, YYEEEE. There are 15 residues in the CDR3. The CDR3 DNA sequence: TGTGCCAGCAGCTTGGGACTCCAAACCTACAATGAGCAGTTCTTC. It is translated as CASSLGLQTYNEQFF.

This chain links TRBV5-5 with TRBJ1-2, with TRBD1 matching 7 bases. This CDR3 region has 14 residues. J lost 3 bases, V lost 4 bases, and 6 bases had no gene match. Germline values: CDR1 SGHKS, CDR2 YYEKEE (reference sequence). The CDR3 sequence: CASSLQGPYYGYTF. The CDR3 region has the DNA TGTGCCAGCAGCCTACAGGGGCCGTACTATGGCTACACCTTC.

The chain recombines TRBV10-2 with TRBJ1-4, with a weak D call TRBD1 (5 bases). This CDR3 contains 13 residues. The V gene lost 6 bases and the J gene lost 8 bases, with 13 bases spanning the gap. Germline V CDR1 and CDR2: WSHSY, SAAADI. DNA for the CDR3: TGCGCCAGCAGCCACCGACAGATCGAAAAACTGTTTTTT. Translating gives CASSHRQIEKLFF.

Details on this clone: The junction departs from germline at one end; a sequencing error may be responsible. The genes are TRBV9 and TRBJ2-3, with no clear D. CDR1 is SGDLS, CDR2 YYNGEE, per germline. The CDR3 is made up of 13 amino acids. CDR3 sequence reads: CASSVVLTDTQYF. The CDR3 DNA reads TGTGCCAGCAGTGTAGTTCTCACAGATACGCAGTATTTT.

The chain links TRBV12-3 or TRBV12-4 to TRBJ2-7; no reliable D call. The CDR3 extends over 12 amino acids. Trimming stripped 5 bases from V and 7 bases from J, with 12 bases between. CDR3 sequence: CASSPTLREQYF. For the CDR3, the DNA is TGTGCCAGCAGTCCCACGCTTCGGGAGCAGTACTTC.